The TCR beta chain under discussion was sequenced for a study of T cells in localized non-small cell lung cancer (TCRdb year 2020). For the study in its entirety: The study examined T cell repertoires in hundreds of patients with early-stage NSCLC and compared tumors with uninvolved tumor-adjacent lungs. The cohort was made up of around 220 treatment-naive NSCLC patients whose localized lung tumors had been resected. NSCLC patients had a mean age of around 66 years, and 129 were male and over 85 female.

The V and J ends are trimmed by 5 bases and 1 base, leaving 5 bases between them. Per the germline V gene (reference sequence), DFQATT is the CDR1 and SNEGSKA is the CDR2. The CDR3 runs 11 residues from the cysteine to the phenylalanine. The entry retains the CDR3 DNA only, 33 bases that are in frame from base 1. In regard to this clone: Its antigen is not yet known. No much larger clone exists at a distance of one base, and base qualities are not known.

At diagnosis, tumor, uninvolved tumor-adjacent lung and peripheral blood were collected and then preserved as a mix of FFPE and fresh-frozen material. For TCR repertoire profiling, the blood samples were analyzed as peripheral blood mononuclear cells. General study outcomes and caveats: A median of roughly 56 of the top 100 tumor clones were detected in paired uninvolved adjacent lung, and 28 of these tumor clones were also found among the top 100 clones of the paired uninvolved adjacent lung. Because multi-region tumor sequencing was not done, intratumor heterogeneity could not be ruled out. Uninvolved tumor-adjacent lung showed the highest T cell clonality, higher than tumor, which suggests more focused antigenic responses in the uninvolved tumor-adjacent lung. Because the study design was exploratory, TCR variables were selected using unadjusted p-values without false-discovery rate correction. Longer overall survival was associated with higher T cell density in blood, whereas shorter survival was associated with higher clonality in adjacent lung.

TCR beta CDR3 regions were sequenced from DNA using the immunoSEQ Assay. The source study handled its data this way. To compute T cell density, TCR beta template counts were normalized to usable DNA, which was estimated by amplifying housekeeping genes. Richness was estimated using the preseqR package, with extrapolation to 400,000 templates for PBMC samples and to 120,000 templates for tissue samples. Clonality was taken to be one minus Pielou's evenness. To identify tissue-enriched TCRs, differential abundance testing was run on productive amino-acid clonotypes with a minimum total count of 5 and an alpha of 0.1. Repertoire overlap between compartments was quantified with the Jaccard Index and Morisita Overlap Index. GLIPH grouped TCR beta CDR3s together with public tetramer-defined viral CDR3s, and a viral motif had to include at least three viral sequences and show V-gene enrichment. TCRdb retrieved this table from immuneACCESS and kept in-frame rearrangements only. Not all clones are present; in checked studies, unresolved V genes account for under half, and no reason is known for the remainder. The V and J calls and the clone size are those of that table, but D and trimming were determined from the DNA. The table for this sample lists almost 20,000 clones; about 91% of them were counted only once. Jointly, the top ten make up 8% to 9.5% of the sample.

The chain couples TRBV20-1 to TRBJ1-1, with the D gene too uncertain to name. The sample here was peripheral blood, taken before any cancer treatment. This receptor was taken from a man aged 35 to 69 with stage I lung adenocarcinoma. The nucleotide sequence is TGCAGTGCTCATAAGAACACTGAAGCTTTCTTT. It codes for CSAHKNTEAFF.